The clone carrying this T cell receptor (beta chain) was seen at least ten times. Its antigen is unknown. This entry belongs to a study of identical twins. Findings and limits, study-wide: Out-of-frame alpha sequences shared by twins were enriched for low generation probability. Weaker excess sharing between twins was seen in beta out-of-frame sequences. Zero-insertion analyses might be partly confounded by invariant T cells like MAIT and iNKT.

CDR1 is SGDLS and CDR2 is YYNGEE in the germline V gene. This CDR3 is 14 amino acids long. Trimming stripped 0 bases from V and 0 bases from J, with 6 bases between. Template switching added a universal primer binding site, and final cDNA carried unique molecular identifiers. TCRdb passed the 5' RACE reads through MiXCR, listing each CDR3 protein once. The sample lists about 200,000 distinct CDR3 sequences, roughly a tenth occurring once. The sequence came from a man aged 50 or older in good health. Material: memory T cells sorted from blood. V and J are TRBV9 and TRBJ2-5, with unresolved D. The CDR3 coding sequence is TGTGCCAGCAGCGTAGAACTACACCAAGAGACCCAGTACTTC. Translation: CASSVELHQETQYF.